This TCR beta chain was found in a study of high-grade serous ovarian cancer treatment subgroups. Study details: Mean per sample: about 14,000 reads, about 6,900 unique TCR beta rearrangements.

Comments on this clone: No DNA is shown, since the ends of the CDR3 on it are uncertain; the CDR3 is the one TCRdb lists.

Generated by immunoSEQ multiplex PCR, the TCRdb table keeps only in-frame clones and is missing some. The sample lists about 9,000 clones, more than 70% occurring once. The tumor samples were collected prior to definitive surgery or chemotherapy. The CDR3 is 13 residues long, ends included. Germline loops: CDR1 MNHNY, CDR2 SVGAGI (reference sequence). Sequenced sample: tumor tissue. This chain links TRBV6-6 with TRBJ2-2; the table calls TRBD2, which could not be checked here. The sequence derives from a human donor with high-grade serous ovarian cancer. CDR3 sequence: CASSSSNTGELFF.